This passage covers 26 T cell receptor beta chains from one sample sequenced in a study of cytomegalovirus exposure and HLA in healthy donors. The primer mix had 60 Vbeta and 13 Jbeta primers. TCRdb's table, derived via immunoSEQ multiplex PCR, lists solely in-frame clones and lacks some. Here the sample spans over 100,000 clones, approximately 77% being singletons. The sample was PBMCs. The receptor source for this set is a woman between 40 and 55 years old in good health and CMV-seronegative.

The rearrangement joins TRBV9 to TRBJ1-3; possibly TRBD1 for D (5 bases). The CDR3 extends over 18 amino acids. Per the germline V gene, CDR1 is SGDLS and CDR2 is YYNGEE. V lost 0 bases to trimming and J lost 0 bases, with 16 bases between them. Here the CDR3 reads CASSVGGRDIGSGNTIYF. CDR3 DNA: TGTGCCAGCAGCGTAGGGGGCAGGGATATTGGCTCTGGAAACACCATATATTTT.

This clone was seen only a few times. V gene TRBV5-5 combines with J gene TRBJ1-1; D is uncertain. The V end was cut by 0 bases, the J end by 8 bases, with 8 bases between. The CDR3 consists of 12 residues. Germline loops: CDR1 SGHKS, CDR2 YYEKEE (reference sequence). The chain's CDR3 is CASSLASLEAFF. In DNA, the CDR3 is TGTGCCAGCAGCTTGGCCTCCCTCGAAGCTTTCTTT. The variable domain in full, with the rest retrieved from reference TRBV5-5 and TRBJ1-1, is DAGVTQSPTHLIKTRGQQVTLRCSPISGHKSVSWYQQVLGQGPQFIFQYYEKEERGRGNFPDRFSARQFPNYSSELNVNALLLGDSALYLCASSLASLEAFFGQGTRLTVV.

This chain uses TRBV5-1 with TRBJ2-1; D not certain. The CDR3 runs 14 residues. Trimming left V 2 bases short and J 10 bases short, with 16 bases between. The germline CDR1 and CDR2 sequences are SGHRS and YFSETQ. The DNA for the CDR3 is TGCGCCAGCAGCTTCAGGCCAACTGTGTGGGAGCAGTTCTTC. It translates to CASSFRPTVWEQFF.

V gene TRBV25-1 combines with J gene TRBJ1-2; D remains ambiguous. The V gene's germline CDR1 is MGHDK and CDR2 SYGVNS. The CDR3 is 13 amino acids. Trimming removed 4 bases from V and 4 bases from J, with 10 bases in between. CDR3: CASSAWSSYGYTF. CDR3 nucleotides: TGTGCCAGCAGTGCATGGTCGAGCTATGGCTACACCTTC.

This chain links TRBV28 with TRBJ1-1, with D maybe TRBD1 (6 bases). This CDR3 is 15 amino acids long. The V end was cut by 5 bases, the J end by 1 base, with 14 bases between. CDR1 and CDR2 from the germline V gene are MDHEN and SYDVKM. In DNA, the CDR3 is TGTGCCAGCAGTCAACCACAGGGCAGGAACACTGAAGCTTTCTTT. Protein: CASSQPQGRNTEAFF. The whole variable domain, filled in from reference TRBV28 and TRBJ1-1, reads DVKVTQSSRYLVKRTGEKVFLECVQDMDHENMFWYRQDPGLGLRLIYFSYDVKMKEKGDIPEGYSVSREKKERFSLILESASTNQTSMYLCASSQPQGRNTEAFFGQGTRLTVV.

V gene TRBV18 combines with J gene TRBJ1-2; a weak D match, TRBD1 (6 bases). V shed 0 bases and J shed 3 bases, with 8 bases lying between them. The CDR3 is 14 residues long. CDR1 and CDR2 from the germline V gene are KGHSH and LQKENI. CDR3 protein: CASSPPGQYYGYTF. In nucleotides, the CDR3 is TGTGCCAGCTCACCACCAGGACAGTACTATGGCTACACCTTC.

The table lists this clone with a few counts. This chain joins TRBV5-1 and TRBJ2-5; 7 nucleotides line up with TRBD1. CDR3 length equals 14 residues. Germline-derived CDR1 and CDR2 are SGHRS and YFSETQ. V lost 2 bases and J lost 3; bases outside the gene matches: 4. CDR3 region: CASSFSQGKETQYF. The CDR3 nucleotides read TGCGCCAGCAGCTTCTCACAGGGGAAAGAGACCCAGTACTTC.

This chain joins TRBV19 and TRBJ1-5; 9 bases agree with TRBD1. Germline values: CDR1 LNHDA, CDR2 SQIVND (reference sequence). Trimming cost V 4 bases and J 0 bases; bases outside gene matches: 1. This CDR3 has 15 residues. CDR3 sequence reads: CASSRTGDSNQPQHF. For the CDR3, the DNA is TGTGCCAGTAGTAGGACAGGGGATAGCAATCAGCCCCAGCATTTT.

CDR3 sequence: CASSLTDRAPGGYTF. The CDR3 region has the DNA TGTGCCAGCAGTTTAACGGACAGGGCCCCCGGTGGCTACACCTTC. The V gene is TRBV27, the J gene TRBJ1-2; 8 bases agree with TRBD1. Germline lookup yields CDR1 MNHEY and CDR2 SMNVEV (reference sequence). The V segment lost 2 bases and the J segment 7 bases; nucleotides outside the gene matches: 9. This CDR3 region has 15 residues.

J is TRBJ2-7 and V is TRBV30, with D perhaps matching TRBD2 (5 bases). Germline V gene sequence: CDR1 GTSNPN, CDR2 SVGIG (reference sequence). The ends were cut back, 4 bases at V and 4 bases at J, with 17 bases in the middle. There are 14 residues in the CDR3. CDR3 DNA sequence: TGTGCCTGGAAGCTCGTAGGGTGGGAGTACGAGCAGTACTTC. This sequence encodes CAWKLVGWEYEQYF.

This chain links TRBV25-1 with TRBJ1-1, with D perhaps matching TRBD1 (6 bases). This CDR3 is built from 13 residues. The germline V gene encodes CDR1 MGHDK and CDR2 SYGVNS. The V and J ends lost 5 bases and 4 bases respectively, with 11 bases between them. The CDR3 bases are TGTGCCAGCAGTCCTACAGGGATCACTGAAGCTTTCTTT. Its translation is CASSPTGITEAFF.

This chain links TRBV5-1 with TRBJ1-2, with 8 nucleotides matching TRBD1. This CDR3 is 15 amino acids long. V lost 4 bases to trimming and J lost 4 bases; unmatched junction nucleotides: 9. CDR1 and CDR2 from the germline V gene are SGHRS and YFSETQ. The CDR3 loop is CASSPPGQGPYGYTF. The CDR3 DNA sequence: TGCGCCAGCAGCCCCCCCGGACAGGGTCCCTATGGCTACACCTTC.

This clone came up a few times. The genes are TRBV19 and TRBJ1-6; D not resolved. V was cut by 6 bases and J by 0 bases, with 15 bases left in between. This CDR3 comprises 17 residues. Germline values: CDR1 LNHDA, CDR2 SQIVND (reference sequence). The CDR3 here is CASSVDGVSSYNSPLHF. CDR3 sequence (DNA): TGTGCCAGTAGCGTAGACGGAGTGAGCTCCTATAATTCACCCCTCCACTTT. Using reference TRBV19 and TRBJ1-6 for the parts outside the CDR3, the full variable domain is DGGITQSPKYLFRKEGQNVTLSCEQNLNHDAMYWYRQDPGQGLRLIYYSQIVNDFQKGDIAEGYSVSREKKESFPLTVTSAQKNPTAFYLCASSVDGVSSYNSPLHFGNGTRLTVT.

This chain uses TRBV18 with TRBJ2-6, with 7 bases fitting TRBD1. V lost 0 bases to trimming and J lost 0 bases; unmatched junction nucleotides: 5. Germline V CDR1 and CDR2: KGHSH, LQKENI. This CDR3 spans 18 amino acids. The DNA for the CDR3 is TGTGCCAGCTCACCACCGGCAGGGGGTAACTCTGGGGCCAACGTCCTGACTTTC. Protein product: CASSPPAGGNSGANVLTF.

This chain connects TRBV5-1 to TRBJ2-7, with 12 positions matching TRBD2. Germline lookup yields CDR1 SGHRS and CDR2 YFSETQ. The CDR3 consists of 16 residues. Trimming cost V 4 bases and J 5 bases; bases outside gene matches: 10. CDR3: CASSGTSGFLFHEQYF. CDR3 bases: TGCGCCAGCAGCGGGACTAGCGGGTTCCTCTTTCACGAGCAGTACTTC.

J is TRBJ2-5 and V is TRBV5-1; 8 bases agree with TRBD1. The better agreement between TRBJ2-7 and the DNA end casts doubt on the J call. Germline CDR1 reads SGHRS; CDR2 reads YFSETQ. CDR3 length: 14 residues. The CDR3 nucleotides are TGCGCCAGCAGCTGGGCGGACAGGGCCTACGAGCAGTACTTC. It is translated as CASSWADRAYEQYF.

The chain carries TRBV27 and TRBJ1-2; TRBD1 matches 11 bases. V lost 5 bases to trimming and J lost 1 base; unmatched junction nucleotides: 3. The CDR3 runs to 15 residues. Germline CDR1 MNHEY, CDR2 SMNVEV (reference sequence). In DNA, the CDR3 is TGTGCCAGCAGTGGGACAGGGGGAATTAACTATGGCTACACCTTC. Amino acids: CASSGTGGINYGYTF.

The CDR3 nucleotides are TGTGCCAGCAGCTTGGGGGCCCACGAAGAGAATTCACCCCTCCACTTT. Translated: CASSLGAHEENSPLHF. J is TRBJ1-6 and V is TRBV5-4, with D unresolved. Trimming stripped 0 bases from V and 7 bases from J, with 14 bases between. Germline V lookup: CDR1 SGHNT, CDR2 YYREEE (reference sequence). This CDR3 contains 16 residues. The full variable domain, completed using reference TRBV5-4 and TRBJ1-6, is ETGVTQSPTHLIKTRGQQVTLRCSSQSGHNTVSWYQQALGQGPQFIFQYYREEENGRGNFPPRFSGLQFPNYSSELNVNALELDDSALYLCASSLGAHEENSPLHFGNGTRLTVT.

The chain is built from TRBV19 and TRBJ1-1; 8 positions match TRBD1. The germline V gene encodes CDR1 LNHDA and CDR2 SQIVND (reference sequence). CDR3 length equals 13 residues. J was trimmed by 1 base and V by 7 bases; bases with no gene match: 2. The CDR3 nucleotides read TGTGCCAGTAAGGACAGGGAGAACACTGAAGCTTTCTTT. Residues: CASKDRENTEAFF.

This clone came up once. The chain couples TRBV4-1 to TRBJ1-5; 9 bases align to TRBD1. There are 17 residues in the CDR3. Unmatched junction bases numbered 6, after V lost 2 bases and J lost 1 base. Germline assignment: CDR1 MGHRA and CDR2 YSYEKL. The DNA of the CDR3 is TGCGCCAGCAGCCAAAGACAGGGGGTTCTGAGCAATCAGCCCCAGCATTTT. It codes for CASSQRQGVLSNQPQHF.

The rearrangement joins TRBV4-1 to TRBJ1-4; tentative D call: TRBD1 (5 bases). The CDR3 covers 15 residues. Germline assignment: CDR1 MGHRA and CDR2 YSYEKL. Trimming took off 0 bases at V and 6 bases at J, with 11 bases between the two ends. This CDR3 reads CASSQEGGRDEKLFF. The CDR3 DNA reads as TGCGCCAGCAGCCAAGAGGGGGGTCGTGATGAAAAACTGTTTTTT.

This clone showed up just once. The genes are TRBV18 and TRBJ1-1; D not resolved. The CDR3 is made up of 13 amino acids. The V and J ends lost 4 bases and 7 bases respectively, with 13 bases between them. Germline CDR1 is KGHSH and CDR2 is LQKENI. CDR3 residues: CASSQVSGIEAFF. CDR3 bases: TGTGCCAGCTCACAGGTATCAGGAATTGAAGCTTTCTTT. Full variable domain (remainder filled in from reference TRBV18 and TRBJ1-1): NAGVMQNPRHLVRRRGQEARLRCSPMKGHSHVYWYRQLPEEGLKFMVYLQKENIIDESGMPKERFSAEFPKEGPSILRIQQVVRGDSAAYFCASSQVSGIEAFFGQGTRLTVV.

The chain has TRBV6-1 and TRBJ1-1; tentative D call: TRBD1 (5 bases). The CDR3 extends over 16 amino acids. V was pared by 1 base and J by 0 bases, with 12 bases between. In germline, CDR1 is MNHNS, CDR2 SASEGT. The DNA for the CDR3 is TGTGCCAGCAGTGAAGAACACCCACAGGTGAACACTGAAGCTTTCTTT. Protein: CASSEEHPQVNTEAFF.

This sequence joins TRBV27 and TRBJ1-1; D is ambiguous. Between the trimmed V and J ends, which lost 5 bases and 4 bases, there was a span of 11 bases. CDR3 length: 13 amino acids. The germline V gene encodes CDR1 MNHEY and CDR2 SMNVEV (reference sequence). CDR3 residues: CASSVPGGTEAFF. The CDR3 DNA follows: TGTGCCAGCAGTGTCCCAGGAGGCACTGAAGCTTTCTTT.

V gene TRBV5-1 combines with J gene TRBJ1-2; TRBD1 aligns across 8 bases. CDR1 and CDR2 (germline): SGHRS, YFSETQ. With 0 bases clipped from V and 4 bases from J, the junction kept 2 bases outside the gene matches. The CDR3 runs 14 residues. CDR3 sequence (DNA): TGCGCCAGCAGCTTGGAAGGACAGGGCTATGGCTACACCTTC. This sequence encodes CASSLEGQGYGYTF.

J is TRBJ1-2 and V is TRBV7-9, with D tentatively TRBD1 (6 bases). This CDR3 region has 14 residues. Trimming shortened V by 2 bases and J by 4 bases, and 11 bases separated the two germline ends. Germline V gene lookup returns CDR1 SEHNR and CDR2 FQNEAQ (reference sequence). CDR3 in DNA: TGTGCCAGCAGCTTACAGGGGAGAAGCTATGGCTACACCTTC. This translates into CASSLQGRSYGYTF.